This T cell receptor beta chain derives from a study of CD8 T cells in Susac syndrome. The CDR3 consists of 15 residues. The V gene's germline CDR1 is SGHTA and CDR2 FQGNSA. V shed 3 bases and J shed 4 bases, with 16 bases lying between them. Random hexamers served to reverse transcribe roughly 0.5 to 1 ug RNA. From the immunoSEQ multiplex PCR reads, TCRdb called clonotypes with MiXCR, one entry per CDR3 protein. The sample lists about 210,000 distinct CDR3 sequences; 93% were seen once. The sequencing input was CD4+ T cells from PBMCs. This chain links TRBV7-2 with TRBJ2-7, with D perhaps matching TRBD2 (5 bases). This receptor was obtained from a human donor in good health. The CDR3 protein is CASSFRGDQPYEQYF. CDR3 DNA sequence: TGTGCCAGCAGCTTTCGGGGTGATCAACCTTACGAGCAGTACTTC.